Included here is one TCR beta chain sequence, with context. This entry comes from a study of blood T cells in healthy people across ages. Per sample, no less than 6 micrograms of total RNA were extracted. The germline CDR1 and CDR2 sequences are SGHRS and YFSETQ. The CDR3 loop spans 15 amino acids. V dropped 2 bases and J dropped 1 base, with 11 bases sitting between them. Primers used in a second PCR of roughly 6 to 11 cycles were a sample-barcoded 5' primer and a J-beta primer mix. From the 5' RACE reads, TCRdb called clonotypes with MiXCR, one entry per CDR3 protein. The table includes hundreds of thousands of distinct CDR3 sequences, approximately 53% detected once.

This sequence originates from an elderly man in good health. The chain recombines TRBV5-1 with TRBJ2-3; D possibly corresponds to TRBD1 (5 bases). The source material was blood. DNA of the CDR3: TGCGCCAGCAGCTTAATATCGACAGGCACAGATACGCAGTATTTT. Translating it yields CASSLISTGTDTQYF.